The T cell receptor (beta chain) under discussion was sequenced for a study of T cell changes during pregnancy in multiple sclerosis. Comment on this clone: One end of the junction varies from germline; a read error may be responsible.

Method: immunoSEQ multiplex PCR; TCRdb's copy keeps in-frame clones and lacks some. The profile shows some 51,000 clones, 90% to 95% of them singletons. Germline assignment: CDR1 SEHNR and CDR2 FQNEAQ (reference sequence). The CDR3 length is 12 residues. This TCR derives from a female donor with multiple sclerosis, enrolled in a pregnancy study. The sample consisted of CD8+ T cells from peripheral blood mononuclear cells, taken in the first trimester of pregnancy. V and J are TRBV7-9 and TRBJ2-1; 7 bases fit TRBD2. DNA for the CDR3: TGTGCCAGCAGTCTACTAGCGCTCTATCCGGTCTTC. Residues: CASSLLALYPVF.